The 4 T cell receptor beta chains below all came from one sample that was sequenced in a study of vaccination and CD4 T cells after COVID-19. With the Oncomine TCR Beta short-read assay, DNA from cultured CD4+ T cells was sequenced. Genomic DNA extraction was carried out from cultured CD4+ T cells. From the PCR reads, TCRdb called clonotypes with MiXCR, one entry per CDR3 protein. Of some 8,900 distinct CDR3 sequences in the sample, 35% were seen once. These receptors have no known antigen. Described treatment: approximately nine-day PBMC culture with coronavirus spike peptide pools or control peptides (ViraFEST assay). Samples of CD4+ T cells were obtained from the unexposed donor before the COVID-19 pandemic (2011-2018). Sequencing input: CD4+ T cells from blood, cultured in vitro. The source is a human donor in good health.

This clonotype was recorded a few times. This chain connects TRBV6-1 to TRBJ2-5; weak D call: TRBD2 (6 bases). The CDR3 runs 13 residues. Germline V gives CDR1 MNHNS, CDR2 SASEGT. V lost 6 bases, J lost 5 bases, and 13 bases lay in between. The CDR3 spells CASRALATETQYF. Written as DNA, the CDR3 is TGTGCCAGCAGGGCCCTAGCGACGGAGACCCAGTACTTC.

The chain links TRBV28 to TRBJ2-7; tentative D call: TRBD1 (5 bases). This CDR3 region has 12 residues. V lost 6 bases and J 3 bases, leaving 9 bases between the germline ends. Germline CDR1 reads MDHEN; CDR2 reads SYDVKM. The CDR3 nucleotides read TGTGCCAGCAGGCCCGACAGCTACGAGCAGTACTTC. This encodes CASRPDSYEQYF.

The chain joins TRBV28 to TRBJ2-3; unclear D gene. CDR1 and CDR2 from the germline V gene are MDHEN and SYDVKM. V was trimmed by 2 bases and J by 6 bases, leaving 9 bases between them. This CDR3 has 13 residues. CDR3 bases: TGTGCCAGCAGTTTAAACCCGTTGGATACGCAGTATTTT. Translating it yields CASSLNPLDTQYF.

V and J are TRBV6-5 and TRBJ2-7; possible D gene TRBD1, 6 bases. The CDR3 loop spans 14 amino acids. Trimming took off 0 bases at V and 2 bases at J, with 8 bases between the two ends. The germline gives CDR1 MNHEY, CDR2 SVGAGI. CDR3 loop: CASSYSGDTYEQYF. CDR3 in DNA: TGTGCCAGCAGTTACTCTGGGGACACCTACGAGCAGTACTTC.